This is a list of T cell receptor beta chains from one sample in a study of Ad26.COV2.S vaccination and SARS-CoV-2 variants. Assay: immunoSEQ multiplex PCR; the TCRdb copy retains only in-frame clones and omits some. The data show approximately 480,000 clones, approximately 88% seen once. The sample consisted of peripheral blood, taken in a trial of Ad26.COV2.S vaccine versus placebo. Every receptor here comes from a person aged 18 to 59 who received the Ad26.COV2.S COVID-19 vaccine or a placebo. Both conserved end residues are part of each CDR3. The order of the fields is clone size, V gene, J gene, D gene, CDR3 length, CDR3 protein, CDR3 DNA. The D gene is left open where the match is weak. Not every row has a clone size; where given, it reads once, few, many or a size class.

-	TRBV30	TRBJ1-1	-	13	CAWSEDSASEAFF	TGTGCCTGGAGTGAGGACAGTGCTTCTGAAGCTTTCTTT
once	TRBV7-2	TRBJ2-1	TRBD2	14	CASSPGRGLDEQFF	TGTGCCAGCAGCCCGGGGCGGGGGTTGGATGAGCAGTTCTTC
-	TRBV7-2	TRBJ2-7	-	12	CASSSYNYEQYF	TGTGCCAGCAGCTCCTACAACTACGAGCAGTACTTC
once	TRBV7-2	TRBJ1-2	-	14	CASSLVAEHYGYTF	TGTGCCAGCAGCTTAGTGGCAGAGCACTATGGCTACACCTTC
-	TRBV28	TRBJ1-5	-	12	CASSLSRERGHF	TGTGCCAGCAGTTTATCACGAGAAAGGGGGCATTTT
-	TRBV24-1	TRBJ2-5	-	14	CATSRGGPEETQYF	TGTGCCACCAGTCGGGGAGGTCCTGAAGAGACCCAGTACTTC
-	TRBV29-1	TRBJ2-5	TRBD1	14	CSVEGYRGQETQYF	TGCAGCGTTGAAGGCTACAGGGGGCAAGAGACCCAGTACTTC
-	TRBV28	TRBJ1-5	-	14	CASRGRLSNQPQHF	TGTGCCAGCCGGGGACGGCTTAGCAATCAGCCCCAGCATTTT
-	TRBV2	TRBJ2-5	-	14	CASRGRLGVETQYF	TGTGCCAGCAGGGGCCGATTGGGGGTAGAGACCCAGTACTTC
-	TRBV4-3	TRBJ1-3	-	18	CASSQRAGHTTSGNTIYF	TGCGCCAGCAGCCAAAGGGCCGGACACACGACTTCTGGAAACACCATATATTTT
few	TRBV14	TRBJ2-1	-	14	CASSPSPRSNEQFF	TGTGCCAGCAGCCCTTCCCCCCGGTCCAATGAGCAGTTCTTC
-	TRBV10-3	TRBJ1-4	-	12	CAASRNNEKLFF	TGTGCCGCCTCCAGAAATAATGAAAAACTGTTTTTT
once	TRBV5-6	TRBJ1-5	-	15	CASSLGLRGNQPQHF	TGTGCCAGCAGCTTGGGGCTTAGGGGGAATCAGCCCCAGCATTTT
-	TRBV30	TRBJ2-5	-	14	CAWSVFGGQETQYF	TGTGCCTGGAGTGTATTTGGGGGGCAAGAGACCCAGTACTTC
few	TRBV11-2	TRBJ2-7	TRBD2	15	CASSSGLAGPREQYF	TGTGCCAGCAGCTCTGGACTAGCGGGACCTCGGGAGCAGTACTTC
-	TRBV15	TRBJ2-7	TRBD2	15	CATSRSTAGGYEQYF	TGTGCCACCAGCAGATCTACAGCGGGGGGCTACGAGCAGTACTTC
-	TRBV28	TRBJ1-1	-	17	CASSFPQGLVMNTEAFF	TGTGCCAGCAGTTTTCCCCAAGGCCTTGTGATGAACACTGAAGCTTTCTTT
-	TRBV29-1	TRBJ2-1	TRBD2	16	CSVLPAPSGSYNEQFF	TGCAGCGTTCTCCCCGCCCCTAGCGGGAGTTACAATGAGCAGTTCTTC
-	TRBV7-6	TRBJ1-1	-	15	CASSQWGEMNTEAFF	TGTGCCAGCAGCCAGTGGGGGGAAATGAACACTGAAGCTTTCTTT
few	TRBV7-2	TRBJ1-6	-	14	CASSLASGNSPLHF	TGTGCCAGCAGCTTAGCCTCGGGAAATTCACCCCTCCACTTT
-	TRBV5-1	TRBJ1-1	TRBD1	14	CASSLFGTGSEAFF	TGCGCCAGCAGCTTGTTCGGGACAGGGAGTGAAGCTTTCTTT
once	TRBV28	TRBJ1-2	-	14	CASSLDRNSYGYTF	TGTGCCAGCAGTTTAGATCGAAATTCCTATGGCTACACCTTC
-	TRBV5-4	TRBJ2-7	TRBD2	14	CASSAGTTVYEQYF	TGTGCCAGCAGCGCCGGGACTACCGTCTACGAGCAGTACTTC
-	TRBV28	TRBJ1-5	-	14	CASKSGRDNQPQHF	TGTGCCAGCAAGTCGGGACGCGACAATCAGCCCCAGCATTTT
-	TRBV6-5	TRBJ2-7	-	15	CASSVMDSRSGEQYF	TGTGCCAGCAGCGTCATGGACAGCAGAAGCGGCGAGCAGTACTTC
-	TRBV29-1	TRBJ1-2	TRBD1	11	CSATGEAGYTF	TGCAGCGCGACAGGGGAGGCTGGCTACACCTTC
-	TRBV7-2	TRBJ2-7	TRBD1	15	CASSLRQGYSYEQYF	TGTGCCAGCAGCCTAAGACAGGGATATTCCTACGAGCAGTACTTC